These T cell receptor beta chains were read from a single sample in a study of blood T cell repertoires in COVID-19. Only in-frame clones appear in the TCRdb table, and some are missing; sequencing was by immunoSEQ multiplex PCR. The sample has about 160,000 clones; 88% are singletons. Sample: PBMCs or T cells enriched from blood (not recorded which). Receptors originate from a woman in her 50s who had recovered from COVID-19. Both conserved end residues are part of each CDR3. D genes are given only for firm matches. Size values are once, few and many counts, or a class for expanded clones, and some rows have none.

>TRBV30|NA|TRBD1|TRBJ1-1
CAFRDRLEAFF
TGTGCCTTTAGGGACAGACTTGAAGCTTTCTTT
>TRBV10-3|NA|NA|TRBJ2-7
CAISVAATYEQYF
TGTGCCATCAGTGTAGCGGCAACCTACGAGCAGTACTTC
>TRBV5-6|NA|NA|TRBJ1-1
CASSLPGENTEAFF
TGTGCCAGCAGCTTGCCAGGGGAGAACACTGAAGCTTTCTTT
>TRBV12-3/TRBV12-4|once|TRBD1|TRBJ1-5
CASRTGVNQPQHF
TGTGCCAGCAGGACAGGGGTGAATCAGCCCCAGCATTTT
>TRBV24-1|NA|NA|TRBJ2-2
CATSDQTVNTGELFF
TGTGCCACCAGTGACCAGACAGTGAACACCGGGGAGCTGTTTTTT
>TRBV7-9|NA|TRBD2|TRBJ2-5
CASSPPGRGGETQYF
TGTGCCAGCAGCCCCCCGGGACGGGGGGGAGAGACCCAGTACTTC
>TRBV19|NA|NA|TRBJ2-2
CASSIGAGSIGELFF
TGTGCCAGTAGTATCGGAGCAGGGTCGATCGGGGAGCTGTTTTTT
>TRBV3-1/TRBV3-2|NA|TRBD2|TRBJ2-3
CASSQGLVAGPDTQYF
TGTGCCAGCAGCCAAGGGTTGGTAGCGGGGCCAGATACGCAGTATTTT
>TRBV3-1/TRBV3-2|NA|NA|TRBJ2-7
CASSQGLPFSYEQYF
TGTGCCAGCAGCCAAGGACTACCTTTCTCCTACGAGCAGTACTTC
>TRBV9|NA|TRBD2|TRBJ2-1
CASSAPPGGLDEQFF
TGTGCCAGCAGCGCCCCCCCGGGGGGACTCGATGAGCAGTTCTTC
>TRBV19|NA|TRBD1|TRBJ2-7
CASSTRTGGNEQYF
TGTGCCAGTAGTACCCGGACAGGGGGCAACGAGCAGTACTTC
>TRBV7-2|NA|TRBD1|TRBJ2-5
CASSQGQGETQYF
TGTGCCAGCAGCCAGGGACAGGGAGAGACCCAGTACTTC
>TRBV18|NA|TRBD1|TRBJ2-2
CASSPYRDRGVGTGELFF
TGTGCCAGCTCACCATACCGGGACAGGGGAGTTGGCACCGGGGAGCTGTTTTTT
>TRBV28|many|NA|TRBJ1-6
CAIKRAGDNSPLHF
TGTGCCATTAAACGGGCAGGGGATAATTCACCCCTCCACTTT
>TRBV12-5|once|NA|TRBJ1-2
CASGLVSRPNYGYTF
TGTGCTAGTGGTTTGGTGTCCAGGCCTAACTATGGCTACACCTTC
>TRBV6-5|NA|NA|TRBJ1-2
CASRPSQGWYYGYTF
TGTGCCAGCAGGCCGTCACAGGGTTGGTACTATGGCTACACCTTC
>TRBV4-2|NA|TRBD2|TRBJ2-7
CASSQEVSGGYEQYF
TGTGCCAGCAGCCAAGAGGTTAGCGGGGGTTACGAGCAGTACTTC
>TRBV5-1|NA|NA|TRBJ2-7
CASSLDAQLEQYF
TGCGCCAGCAGCTTGGACGCCCAGTTGGAGCAGTACTTC
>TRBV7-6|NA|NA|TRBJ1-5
CASSPQAGASQPQHF
TGTGCCAGCAGCCCGCAGGCAGGGGCGAGTCAGCCCCAGCATTTT
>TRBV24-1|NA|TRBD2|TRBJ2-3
CATSDRAGGPDTQYF
TGTGCCACCAGTGACCGAGCGGGAGGGCCAGATACGCAGTATTTT
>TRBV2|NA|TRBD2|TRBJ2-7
CASSVGTSATYEQYF
TGTGCCAGCAGTGTTGGGACTAGCGCGACCTACGAGCAGTACTTC
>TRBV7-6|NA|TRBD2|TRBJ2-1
CASSRRGGPLDEQFF
TGTGCCAGCAGCCGACGGGGGGGCCCACTCGATGAGCAGTTCTTC
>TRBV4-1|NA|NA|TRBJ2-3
CASSQESLGRGYTQYF
TGCGCCAGCAGCCAAGAGTCGCTCGGCCGGGGTTATACGCAGTATTTT
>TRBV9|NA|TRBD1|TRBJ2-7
CASSVSTGGMNEQYF
TGTGCCAGCAGCGTCTCGACAGGGGGCATGAACGAGCAGTACTTC
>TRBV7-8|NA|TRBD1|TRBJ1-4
CASSYRGQATNEKLFF
TGTGCCAGCAGCTACAGAGGACAGGCAACTAATGAAAAACTGTTTTTT
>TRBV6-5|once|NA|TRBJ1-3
CASSSTPGAGNTIYF
TGTGCCAGCAGTTCGACCCCAGGGGCTGGAAACACCATATATTTT
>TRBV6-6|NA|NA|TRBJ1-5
CASSHGRGLNQPQHF
TGTGCCAGCAGTCATGGGAGAGGGCTCAATCAGCCCCAGCATTTT
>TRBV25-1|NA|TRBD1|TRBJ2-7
CASSEWAGGSYEQYF
TGTGCCAGCAGTGAATGGGCAGGGGGTAGTTACGAGCAGTACTTC
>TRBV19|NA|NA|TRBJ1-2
CASTGGPYGYTF
TGTGCCAGTACCGGGGGACCCTATGGCTACACCTTC
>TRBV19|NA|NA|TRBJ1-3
CASSIVSSRTSGNTIYF
TGTGCCAGTAGTATAGTCTCCTCAAGGACTTCTGGAAACACCATATATTTT
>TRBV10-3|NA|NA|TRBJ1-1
CAISEGGTEAFF
TGTGCCATCAGTGAGGGAGGGACTGAAGCTTTCTTT
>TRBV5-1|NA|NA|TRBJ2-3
CASSKSPRLVTDTQYF
TGCGCCAGCAGCAAATCTCCTCGACTAGTCACAGATACGCAGTATTTT
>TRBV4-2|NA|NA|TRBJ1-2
CASSPIGTTTFNYGYTF
TGTGCCAGCAGTCCTATTGGGACAACGACCTTTAACTATGGCTACACCTTC
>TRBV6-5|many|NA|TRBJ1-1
CASSSLGGGITEAFF
TGTGCCAGCAGTAGCCTAGGGGGAGGGATTACTGAAGCTTTCTTT
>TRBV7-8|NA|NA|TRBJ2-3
CASSFRQVKVSDTQYF
TGTGCCAGCAGCTTCCGACAGGTGAAAGTTTCGGATACGCAGTATTTT
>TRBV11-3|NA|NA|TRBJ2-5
CASSRGARETQYF
TGTGCCAGCAGCCGCGGGGCTCGTGAGACCCAGTACTTC
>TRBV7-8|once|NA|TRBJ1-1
CASSLSLGTLNTEAFF
TGTGCCAGCAGCTTGTCCCTCGGGACATTGAACACTGAAGCTTTCTTT
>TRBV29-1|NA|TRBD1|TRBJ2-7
CSVTGTAYEQYF
TGCAGCGTTACCGGGACAGCCTACGAGCAGTACTTC